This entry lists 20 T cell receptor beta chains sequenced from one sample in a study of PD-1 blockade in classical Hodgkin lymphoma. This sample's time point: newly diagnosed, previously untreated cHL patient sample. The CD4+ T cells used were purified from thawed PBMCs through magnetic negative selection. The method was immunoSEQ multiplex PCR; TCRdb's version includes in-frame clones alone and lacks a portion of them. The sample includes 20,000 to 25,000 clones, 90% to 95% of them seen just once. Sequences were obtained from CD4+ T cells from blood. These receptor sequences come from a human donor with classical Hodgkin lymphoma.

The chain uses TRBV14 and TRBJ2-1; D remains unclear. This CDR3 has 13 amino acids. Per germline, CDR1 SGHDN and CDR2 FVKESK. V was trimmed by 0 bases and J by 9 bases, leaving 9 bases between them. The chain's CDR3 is CASSQDLRSEQFF. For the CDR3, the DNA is TGTGCCAGCAGCCAAGATCTGCGTTCTGAGCAGTTCTTC.

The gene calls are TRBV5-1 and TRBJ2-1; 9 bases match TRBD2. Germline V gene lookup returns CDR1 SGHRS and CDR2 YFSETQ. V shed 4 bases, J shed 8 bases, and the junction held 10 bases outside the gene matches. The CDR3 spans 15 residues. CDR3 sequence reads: CASSRGIAGEYEQFF. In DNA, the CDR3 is TGCGCCAGCAGCCGAGGGATAGCGGGAGAGTATGAGCAGTTCTTC.

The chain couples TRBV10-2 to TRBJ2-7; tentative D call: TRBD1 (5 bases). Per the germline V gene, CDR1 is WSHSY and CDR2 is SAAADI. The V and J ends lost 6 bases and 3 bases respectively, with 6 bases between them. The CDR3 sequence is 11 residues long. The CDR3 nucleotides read TGCGCCAGCAGGGACAACTACGAGCAGTACTTC. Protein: CASRDNYEQYF.

CDR3 residues: CSVDRLYNEQFF. The CDR3 nucleotides are TGCAGCGTTGACAGGTTATACAATGAGCAGTTCTTC. The chain has TRBV29-1 and TRBJ2-1; unclear D gene. The V end was cut by 3 bases, the J end by 4 bases, with 7 bases between. This CDR3 contains 12 residues. CDR1 SQVTM and CDR2 ANQGSEA come from the germline V gene.

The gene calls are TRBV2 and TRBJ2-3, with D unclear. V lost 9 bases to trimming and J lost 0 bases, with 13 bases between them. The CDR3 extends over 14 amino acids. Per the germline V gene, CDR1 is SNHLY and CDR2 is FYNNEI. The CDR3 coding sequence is TGTGCCAGTCGCCTAGTTCCTAGCACAGATACGCAGTATTTT. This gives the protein CASRLVPSTDTQYF.

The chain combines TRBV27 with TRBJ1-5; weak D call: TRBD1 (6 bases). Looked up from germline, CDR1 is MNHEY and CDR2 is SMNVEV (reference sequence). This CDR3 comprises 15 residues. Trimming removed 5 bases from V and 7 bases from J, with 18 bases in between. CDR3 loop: CASSELTGIGQPQHF. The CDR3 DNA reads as TGTGCCAGCAGTGAACTTACAGGGATAGGGCAGCCCCAGCATTTT.

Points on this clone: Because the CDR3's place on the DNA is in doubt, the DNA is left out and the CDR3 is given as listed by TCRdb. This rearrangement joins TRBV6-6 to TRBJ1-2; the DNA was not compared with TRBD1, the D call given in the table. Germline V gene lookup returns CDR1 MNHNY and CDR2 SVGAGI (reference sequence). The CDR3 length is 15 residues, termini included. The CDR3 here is CASSSSDTTNYGYTF.

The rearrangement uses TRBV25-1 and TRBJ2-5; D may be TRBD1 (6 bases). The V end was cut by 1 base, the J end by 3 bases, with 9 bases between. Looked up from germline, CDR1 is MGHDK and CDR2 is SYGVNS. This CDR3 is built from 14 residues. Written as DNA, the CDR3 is TGTGCCAGCAGTGAATTTAGACAGGAAGAGACCCAGTACTTC. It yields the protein CASSEFRQEETQYF.

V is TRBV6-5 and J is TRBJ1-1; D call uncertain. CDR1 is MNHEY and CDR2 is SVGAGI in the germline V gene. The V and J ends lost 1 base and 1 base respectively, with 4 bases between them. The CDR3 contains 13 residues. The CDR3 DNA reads TGTGCCAGCAGTTACTACGGGAACACTGAAGCTTTCTTT. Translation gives CASSYYGNTEAFF.

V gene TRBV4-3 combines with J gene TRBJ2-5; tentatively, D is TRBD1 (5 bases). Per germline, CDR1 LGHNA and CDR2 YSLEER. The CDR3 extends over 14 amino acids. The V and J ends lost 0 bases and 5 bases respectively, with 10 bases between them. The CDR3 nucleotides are TGCGCCAGCAGCCAAGATTTAGGGGTCGAGACCCAGTACTTC. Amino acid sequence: CASSQDLGVETQYF.

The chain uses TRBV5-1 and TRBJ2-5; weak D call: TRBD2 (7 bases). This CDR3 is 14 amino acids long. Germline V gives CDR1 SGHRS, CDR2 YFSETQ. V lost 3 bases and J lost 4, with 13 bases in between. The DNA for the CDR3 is TGCGCCAGCAGCTCGGCGGGGGCGGGAGAGACCCAGTACTTC. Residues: CASSSAGAGETQYF.

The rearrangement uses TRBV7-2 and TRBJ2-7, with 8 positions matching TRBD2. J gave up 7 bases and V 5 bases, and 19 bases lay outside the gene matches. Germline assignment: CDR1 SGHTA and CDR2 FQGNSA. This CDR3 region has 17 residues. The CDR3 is CASSPRLAPSYRGEQYF. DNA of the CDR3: TGTGCCAGCAGCCCCCGACTAGCGCCTAGTTATAGGGGGGAGCAGTACTTC.

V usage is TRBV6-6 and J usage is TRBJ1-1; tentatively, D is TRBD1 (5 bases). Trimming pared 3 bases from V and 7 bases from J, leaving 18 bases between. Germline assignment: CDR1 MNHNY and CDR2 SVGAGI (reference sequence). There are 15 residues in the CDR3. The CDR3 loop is CASSYGVGTKNEAFF. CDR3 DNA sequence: TGTGCCAGCAGTTATGGAGTGGGGACTAAGAATGAAGCTTTCTTT.

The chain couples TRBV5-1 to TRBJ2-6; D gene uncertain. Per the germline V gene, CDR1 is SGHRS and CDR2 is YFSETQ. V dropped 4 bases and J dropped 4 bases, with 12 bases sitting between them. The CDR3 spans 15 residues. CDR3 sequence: CASSQEESGANVLTF. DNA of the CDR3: TGCGCCAGCAGCCAGGAAGAGTCCGGGGCCAACGTCCTGACTTTC.

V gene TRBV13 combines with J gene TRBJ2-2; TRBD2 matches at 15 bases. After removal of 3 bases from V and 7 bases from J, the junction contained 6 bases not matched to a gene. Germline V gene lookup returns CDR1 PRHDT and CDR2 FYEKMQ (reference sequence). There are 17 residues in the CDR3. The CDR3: CASSFGLAGGPDGELFF. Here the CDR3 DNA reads TGTGCCAGCAGCTTCGGACTAGCGGGAGGGCCGGACGGGGAGCTGTTTTTT. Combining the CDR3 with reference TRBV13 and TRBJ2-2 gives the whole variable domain AAGVIQSPRHLIKEKRETATLKCYPIPRHDTVYWYQQGPGQDPQFLISFYEKMQSDKGSIPDRFSAQQFSDYHSELNMSSLELGDSALYFCASSFGLAGGPDGELFFGEGSRLTVL.

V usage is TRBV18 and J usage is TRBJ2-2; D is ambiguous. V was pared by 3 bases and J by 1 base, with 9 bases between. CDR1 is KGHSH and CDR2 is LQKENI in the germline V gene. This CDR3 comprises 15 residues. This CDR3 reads CASSPPPLNTGELFF. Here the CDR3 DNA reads TGTGCCAGCTCACCTCCCCCGCTGAACACCGGGGAGCTGTTTTTT.

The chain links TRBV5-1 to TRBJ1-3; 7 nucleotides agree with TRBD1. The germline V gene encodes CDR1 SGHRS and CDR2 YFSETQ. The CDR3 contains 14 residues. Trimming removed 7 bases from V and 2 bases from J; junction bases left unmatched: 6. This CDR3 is CASGTGDTGNTIYF. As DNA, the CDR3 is TGCGCCAGCGGTACAGGGGACACTGGAAACACCATATATTTT.

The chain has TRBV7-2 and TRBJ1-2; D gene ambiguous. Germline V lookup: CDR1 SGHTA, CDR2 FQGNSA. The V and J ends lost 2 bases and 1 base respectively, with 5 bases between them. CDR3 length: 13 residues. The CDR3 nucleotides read TGTGCCAGCAGCTTAAGGGATAACTATGGCTACACCTTC. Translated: CASSLRDNYGYTF.

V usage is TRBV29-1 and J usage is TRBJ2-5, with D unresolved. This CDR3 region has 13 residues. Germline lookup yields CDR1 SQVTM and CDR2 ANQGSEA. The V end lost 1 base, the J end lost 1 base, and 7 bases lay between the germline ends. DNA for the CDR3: TGCAGCGTTGAAGGCCGGCTCCAAGAGACCCAGTACTTC. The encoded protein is CSVEGRLQETQYF. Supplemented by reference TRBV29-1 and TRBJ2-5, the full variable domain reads SAVISQKPSRDICQRGTSLTIQCQVDSQVTMMFWYRQQPGQSLTLIATANQGSEATYESGFVIDKFPISRPNLTFSTLTVSNMSPEDSSIYLCSVEGRLQETQYFGPGTRLLVL.

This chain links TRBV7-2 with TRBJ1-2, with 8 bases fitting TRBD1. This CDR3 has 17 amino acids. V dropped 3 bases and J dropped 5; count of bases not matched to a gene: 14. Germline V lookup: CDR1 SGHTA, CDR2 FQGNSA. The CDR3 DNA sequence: TGTGCCAGCAGCTTCGCCGGGACAGGAAGAAACCAGTATGGCTACACCTTC. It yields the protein CASSFAGTGRNQYGYTF.